These 24 T cell receptor beta chains were sequenced from one sample in a study of PD-1 blockade in classical Hodgkin lymphoma. TCRdb's table, derived via immunoSEQ multiplex PCR, lists solely in-frame clones and lacks some. This sample has tens of thousands of clones, with 80% to 90% found just once. The time point here: cycle 4 day 1 (C4D1), after more than five weeks of nivolumab. Relapses following autologous stem cell transplantation were seen in all patients, with brentuximab vedotin exposure varying. Negative magnetic selection isolated CD4+ T cells from thawed PBMCs. This material consisted of CD4+ T cells from blood, taken before the fourth cycle of nivolumab. Receptors were obtained from a human donor with classical Hodgkin lymphoma.

V and J are TRBV19 and TRBJ1-5; D is undetermined. V lost 0 bases, J lost 0 bases, and 6 bases lay in between. The CDR3 spans 15 residues. Looked up from germline, CDR1 is LNHDA and CDR2 is SQIVND (reference sequence). This chain's CDR3 is CASSIEGSSNQPQHF. For the CDR3, the DNA is TGTGCCAGTAGTATAGAAGGGTCTAGCAATCAGCCCCAGCATTTT.

This chain uses TRBV7-3 with TRBJ2-1, with D perhaps matching TRBD2 (5 bases). This CDR3 region has 15 residues. Between the trimmed V and J ends, which lost 5 bases and 3 bases, there was a span of 14 bases. Germline V gives CDR1 SGHTA, CDR2 FQGTGA. CDR3 loop: CASSPSPGLYNEQFF. The DNA for the CDR3 is TGTGCCAGCAGCCCCTCCCCAGGACTCTACAATGAGCAGTTCTTC.

The rearrangement links TRBV5-1 to TRBJ1-1, with no clear D. Germline values: CDR1 SGHRS, CDR2 YFSETQ. Trimming shortened V by 0 bases and J by 6 bases, and 9 bases separated the two germline ends. The CDR3 sequence is 13 residues long. This CDR3 is CASSLGPSSEAFF. The CDR3 bases are TGCGCCAGCAGCTTGGGCCCAAGCTCTGAAGCTTTCTTT.

The chain uses TRBV5-1 and TRBJ2-2; maybe TRBD2 (6 bases). The germline V and J ends were trimmed by 6 bases and 3 bases, with 18 bases remaining between them. This CDR3 region has 16 residues. Germline CDR1 SGHRS, CDR2 YFSETQ. The CDR3 sequence: CASIRVGPGDTGELFF. The DNA for the CDR3 is TGCGCCAGCATTCGAGTGGGCCCGGGGGACACCGGGGAGCTGTTTTTT. The entire variable domain, with the rest obtained from reference TRBV5-1 and TRBJ2-2, is as follows: KAGVTQTPRYLIKTRGQQVTLSCSPISGHRSVSWYQQTPGQGLQFLFEYFSETQRNKGNFPGRFSGRQFSNSRSEMNVSTLELGDSALYLCASIRVGPGDTGELFFGEGSRLTVL.

The rearrangement links TRBV5-1 to TRBJ2-7, with 7 positions matching TRBD1. V shed 4 bases, J shed 6 bases, and the junction held 16 bases outside the gene matches. The CDR3 is 16 amino acids. Germline V gene data show CDR1 as SGHRS and CDR2 as YFSETQ. CDR3 loop: CASSPTTGEFRLEQYF. The CDR3 bases are TGCGCCAGCAGCCCCACAACAGGGGAATTCCGCCTCGAGCAGTACTTC.

This clone showed up just a few times. The chain uses TRBV7-2 and TRBJ1-1; 9 bases are a match to TRBD1. CDR1 is SGHTA, CDR2 FQGNSA, per germline. The length of the CDR3 is 17 residues. With 5 bases clipped from V and 5 bases from J, the junction kept 15 bases outside the gene matches. The CDR3 DNA is TGTGCCAGCAGCCTGGGACAGGGTCCTTTCGGGGATACTGAAGCTTTCTTT. As protein: CASSLGQGPFGDTEAFF.

This chain connects TRBV6-5 to TRBJ2-7; D is ambiguous. The V and J ends lost 2 bases and 4 bases respectively, with 9 bases between them. Germline values: CDR1 MNHEY, CDR2 SVGAGI. This CDR3 is 13 amino acids long. The CDR3 loop reads CASSYRQQYEQYF. The CDR3 nucleotides read TGTGCCAGCAGTTACCGGCAGCAGTACGAGCAGTACTTC.

This CDR3 reads CASSSVGTLNQPQHF. The CDR3 DNA reads TGTGCCAGCAGTAGCGTGGGCACCCTAAATCAGCCCCAGCATTTT. The chain is built from TRBV6-5 and TRBJ1-5; no definite D call. This CDR3 has 15 residues. The V end lost 5 bases, the J end lost 4 bases, and 15 bases lay between the germline ends. Germline CDR1 and CDR2: MNHEY and SVGAGI.

The rearrangement joins TRBV5-1 to TRBJ1-6; 8 nucleotides align to TRBD1. CDR1 is SGHRS, CDR2 YFSETQ, per germline. There are 15 residues in the CDR3. The V gene end was trimmed by 1 base and the J gene end by 7 bases; junction bases not matched to a gene: 4. The CDR3 spells CASSLTDRVNSPLHF. The CDR3 bases are TGCGCCAGCAGCTTGACGGACAGGGTAAATTCACCCCTCCACTTT.

The chain links TRBV28 to TRBJ1-2, with D tentatively TRBD1 (5 bases). CDR1 MDHEN and CDR2 SYDVKM come from the germline V gene. The V and J ends lost 2 bases and 2 bases respectively, with 9 bases between them. The CDR3 has 14 residues. The CDR3 sequence is CASSLGGDNYGYTF. CDR3 coding DNA: TGTGCCAGCAGTTTAGGCGGGGACAACTATGGCTACACCTTC.

This clone was counted once. This chain links TRBV6-6 with TRBJ1-4; D remains unclear. The CDR3 sequence is 16 residues long. Trimming shortened V by 5 bases and J by 5 bases, and 18 bases separated the two germline ends. Germline loops: CDR1 MNHNY, CDR2 SVGAGI (reference sequence). This CDR3 reads CASSGLGSTYNEKLFF. CDR3 coding DNA: TGTGCCAGCAGTGGCCTGGGGAGCACCTACAATGAAAAACTGTTTTTT.

The sample holds a few counts of this clone. This chain links TRBV7-9 with TRBJ1-6, with unresolved D. This CDR3 is built from 14 residues. V lost 7 bases to trimming and J lost 10 bases, with 17 bases between them. CDR1 and CDR2 from the germline V gene are SEHNR and FQNEAQ (reference sequence). In DNA, the CDR3 is TGTGCCAGCACCACGAAAGGCGCCGGGTCACCCCTCCACTTT. Translated, it gives CASTTKGAGSPLHF.

The chain couples TRBV5-3 to TRBJ1-5; TRBD1 aligns across 9 bases. TRBV5-3 is assigned to the ORF class and has an uncertain function. Unmatched junction bases numbered 19, after V lost 4 bases and J lost 5 bases. The CDR3 is made up of 19 amino acids. The CDR3 bases are TGTGCCAGAAGCCCGGGGGACAGGGAAAGTTGGGCAGTCTATCAGCCCCAGCATTTT. This encodes CARSPGDRESWAVYQPQHF.

The V gene is TRBV6-6, the J gene TRBJ2-5; a possible D gene is TRBD1 (6 bases). The CDR3 is 15 residues long. Germline V gene lookup returns CDR1 MNHNY and CDR2 SVGAGI (reference sequence). V lost 0 bases and J 7 bases, leaving 15 bases between the germline ends. CDR3 DNA sequence: TGTGCCAGCAGTTACTCGCCTGGTGTAGGGGGGACCCAGTACTTC. Translation gives CASSYSPGVGGTQYF.

The chain is built from TRBV18 and TRBJ2-3; 13 bases fit TRBD2. V lost 6 bases and J lost 0; bases outside the gene matches: 9. The CDR3 consists of 18 residues. Germline lookup yields CDR1 KGHSH and CDR2 LQKENI. The CDR3 sequence: CASSTMGLAGTSTDTQYF. As DNA, the CDR3 is TGTGCCAGCTCCACGATGGGACTAGCGGGGACTAGCACAGATACGCAGTATTTT. The full variable domain, in which reference TRBV18 and TRBJ2-3 provide the parts outside the CDR3, is NAGVMQNPRHLVRRRGQEARLRCSPMKGHSHVYWYRQLPEEGLKFMVYLQKENIIDESGMPKERFSAEFPKEGPSILRIQQVVRGDSAAYFCASSTMGLAGTSTDTQYFGPGTRLTVL.

This clone came up once. The junction differs from germline at one of its ends, possibly a read error. The V call is TRBV5-5, the J call TRBJ1-1; 11 bases line up with TRBD1. The length of the CDR3 is 15 residues. Looked up from germline, CDR1 is SGHKS and CDR2 is YYEKEE (reference sequence). CDR3 amino acids: CASSLDRGRFAEAFF. The CDR3 DNA reads as TGTGCCAGCAGTTTGGACAGGGGGCGATTCGCGGAAGCTTTCTTT.

V gene TRBV2 combines with J gene TRBJ2-5; D is unclear. Germline CDR1 reads SNHLY; CDR2 reads FYNNEI. V was shortened by 5 bases and J by 5 bases, with 12 bases between the two germline ends. This CDR3 is built from 13 residues. CDR3 loop: CASSQIAGETQYF. For the CDR3, the DNA is TGTGCCAGCAGTCAAATTGCCGGGGAGACCCAGTACTTC. Based on the CDR3 plus reference TRBV2 and TRBJ2-5, the full variable domain is EPEVTQTPSHQVTQMGQEVILRCVPISNHLYFYWYRQILGQKVEFLVSFYNNEISEKSEIFDDQFSVERPDGSNFTLKIRSTKLEDSAMYFCASSQIAGETQYFGPGTRLLVL.

This chain connects TRBV5-1 to TRBJ2-7; D unclear. This CDR3 is 14 amino acids long. Trimming removed 1 base from V and 0 bases from J, with 8 bases in between. Germline V gives CDR1 SGHRS, CDR2 YFSETQ. The CDR3 DNA sequence: TGCGCCAGCAGCTTGATACCGAGCTCCTACGAGCAGTACTTC. It is translated as CASSLIPSSYEQYF.

The CDR3 nucleotides read TGTGCCATCAACGTAGCCGGTCTCAATGAGCAGTTCTTC. Translating gives CAINVAGLNEQFF. This rearrangement joins TRBV10-3 to TRBJ2-1; the D is unclear. This CDR3 spans 13 amino acids. The germline V and J ends were trimmed by 7 bases and 6 bases, with 13 bases remaining between them. The germline gives CDR1 ENHRY, CDR2 SYGVKD.

The V call is TRBV5-6, the J call TRBJ2-7; TRBD1 matches at 8 bases. The CDR3 totals 15 residues. V trimming: 4 bases; J trimming: 1 base; junction bases outside the gene matches: 7. Germline V lookup: CDR1 SGHDT, CDR2 YYEEEE. The CDR3 loop is CASSLDRDRSYEQYF. DNA for the CDR3: TGTGCCAGCAGCCTTGACCGGGACAGGTCCTACGAGCAGTACTTC. Based on the CDR3 plus reference TRBV5-6 and TRBJ2-7, the full variable domain is DAGVTQSPTHLIKTRGQQVTLRCSPKSGHDTVSWYQQALGQGPQFIFQYYEEEERQRGNFPDRFSGHQFPNYSSELNVNALLLGDSALYLCASSLDRDRSYEQYFGPGTRLTVT.

The J gene is TRBJ1-2, the V gene TRBV6-4; a possible D gene is TRBD1 (5 bases). Germline lookup yields CDR1 MRHNA and CDR2 SNTAGT. V lost 7 bases and J 4 bases, leaving 25 bases between the germline ends. CDR3 length: 17 residues. CDR3 loop: CASTPFGTGALPYGYTF. CDR3 nucleotide sequence: TGTGCCAGCACCCCCTTTGGCACAGGCGCACTACCCTATGGCTACACCTTC.

The chain recombines TRBV18 with TRBJ1-5; 7 nucleotides align to TRBD1. Trimming cost V 3 bases and J 1 base; bases outside gene matches: 6. The CDR3 spans 16 residues. Germline assignment: CDR1 KGHSH and CDR2 LQKENI. The CDR3 here is CASSPDRVGSNQPQHF. The CDR3, as DNA: TGTGCCAGCTCACCTGACAGGGTGGGGAGCAATCAGCCCCAGCATTTT.

The chain carries TRBV11-2 and TRBJ1-1, with no clear D. Trimming shortened V by 2 bases and J by 0 bases, and 1 base separated the two germline ends. The CDR3 has 12 residues. Germline-derived CDR1 and CDR2 are SGHAT and FQNNGV. The CDR3: CASSLMNTEAFF. CDR3 DNA sequence: TGTGCCAGCAGCTTAATGAACACTGAAGCTTTCTTT.

The chain employs TRBV5-5 and TRBJ2-6; D not resolved. The V and J ends lost 1 base and 1 base respectively, with 15 bases between them. Germline V gene lookup returns CDR1 SGHKS and CDR2 YYEKEE (reference sequence). The length of the CDR3 is 18 residues. The CDR3 protein is CASSLTGVVASGANVLTF. The CDR3 region has the DNA TGTGCCAGCAGCTTGACTGGGGTCGTGGCATCTGGGGCCAACGTCCTGACTTTC.